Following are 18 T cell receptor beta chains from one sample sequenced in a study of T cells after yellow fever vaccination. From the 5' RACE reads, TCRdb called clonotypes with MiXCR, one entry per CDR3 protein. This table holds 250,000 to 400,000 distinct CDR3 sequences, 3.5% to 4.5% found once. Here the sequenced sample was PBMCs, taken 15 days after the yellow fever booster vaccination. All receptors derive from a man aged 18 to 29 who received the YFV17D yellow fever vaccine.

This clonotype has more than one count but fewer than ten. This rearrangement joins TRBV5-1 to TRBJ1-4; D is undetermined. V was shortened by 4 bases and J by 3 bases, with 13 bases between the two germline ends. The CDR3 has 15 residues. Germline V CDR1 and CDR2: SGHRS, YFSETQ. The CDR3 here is CASSLDVGPNEKLFF. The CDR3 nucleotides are TGCGCCAGCAGCCTGGACGTCGGCCCTAATGAAAAACTGTTTTTT. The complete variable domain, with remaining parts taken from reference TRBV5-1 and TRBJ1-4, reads KAGVTQTPRYLIKTRGQQVTLSCSPISGHRSVSWYQQTPGQGLQFLFEYFSETQRNKGNFPGRFSGRQFSNSRSEMNVSTLELGDSALYLCASSLDVGPNEKLFFGSGTQLSVL.

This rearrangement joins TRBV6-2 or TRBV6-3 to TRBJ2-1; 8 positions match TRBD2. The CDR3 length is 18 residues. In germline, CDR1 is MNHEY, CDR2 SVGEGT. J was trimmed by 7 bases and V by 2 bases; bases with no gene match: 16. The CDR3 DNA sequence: TGTGCCAGCAGTTACCCCGGGTTGTTGCGGGGGGTGGGAAATGAGCAGTTCTTC. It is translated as CASSYPGLLRGVGNEQFF.

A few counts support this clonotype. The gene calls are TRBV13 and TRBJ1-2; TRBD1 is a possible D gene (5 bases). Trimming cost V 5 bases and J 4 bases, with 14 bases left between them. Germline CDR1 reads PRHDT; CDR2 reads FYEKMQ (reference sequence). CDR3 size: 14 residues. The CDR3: CASSRLGPIYGYTF. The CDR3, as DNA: TGTGCCAGCAGCAGATTGGGACCGATCTATGGCTACACCTTC.

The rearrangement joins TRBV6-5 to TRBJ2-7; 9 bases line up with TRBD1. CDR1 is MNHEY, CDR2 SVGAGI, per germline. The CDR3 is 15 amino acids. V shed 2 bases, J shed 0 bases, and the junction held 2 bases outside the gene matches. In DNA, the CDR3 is TGTGCCAGCAGTTACGTGGGACAGGGCTCCTACGAGCAGTACTTC. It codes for CASSYVGQGSYEQYF.

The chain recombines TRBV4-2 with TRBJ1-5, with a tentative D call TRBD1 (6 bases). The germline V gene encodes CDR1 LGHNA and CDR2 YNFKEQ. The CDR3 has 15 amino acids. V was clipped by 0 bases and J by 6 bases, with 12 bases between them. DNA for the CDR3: TGTGCCAGCAGCCAAGAGGCAGGGGAGATTCAGCCCCAGCATTTT. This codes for CASSQEAGEIQPQHF.

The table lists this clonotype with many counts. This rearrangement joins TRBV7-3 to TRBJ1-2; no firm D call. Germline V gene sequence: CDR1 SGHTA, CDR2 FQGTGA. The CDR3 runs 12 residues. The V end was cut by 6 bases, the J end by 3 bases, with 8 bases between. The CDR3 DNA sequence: TGTGCCAGCAGGTCGACGGACTATGGCTACACCTTC. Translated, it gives CASRSTDYGYTF.

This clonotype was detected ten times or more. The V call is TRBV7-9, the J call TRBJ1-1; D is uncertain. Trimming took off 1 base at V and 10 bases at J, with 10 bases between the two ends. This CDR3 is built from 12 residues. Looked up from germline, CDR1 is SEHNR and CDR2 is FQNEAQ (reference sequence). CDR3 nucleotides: TGTGCCAGCAGCTTAGATGGGATCCGAGCTTTCTTT. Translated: CASSLDGIRAFF.

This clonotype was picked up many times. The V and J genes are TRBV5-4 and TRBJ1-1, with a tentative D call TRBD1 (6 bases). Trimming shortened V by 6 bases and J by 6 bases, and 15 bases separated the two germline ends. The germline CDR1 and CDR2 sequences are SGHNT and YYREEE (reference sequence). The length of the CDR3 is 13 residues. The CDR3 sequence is CASTYGGAAEAFF. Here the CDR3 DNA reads TGTGCCAGCACCTACGGGGGGGCCGCTGAAGCTTTCTTT.

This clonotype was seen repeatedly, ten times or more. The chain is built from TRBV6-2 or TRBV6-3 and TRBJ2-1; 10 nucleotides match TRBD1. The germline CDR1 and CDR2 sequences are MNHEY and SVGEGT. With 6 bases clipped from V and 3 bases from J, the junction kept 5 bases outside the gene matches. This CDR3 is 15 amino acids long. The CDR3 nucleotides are TGTGCCAGCAGCTTGGGACAGGGGCTCTACAATGAGCAGTTCTTC. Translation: CASSLGQGLYNEQFF.

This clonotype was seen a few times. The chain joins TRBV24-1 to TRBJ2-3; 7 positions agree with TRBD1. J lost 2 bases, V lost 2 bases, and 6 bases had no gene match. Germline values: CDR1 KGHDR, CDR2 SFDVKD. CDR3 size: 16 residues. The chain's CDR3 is CATSDSGDRSTDTQYF. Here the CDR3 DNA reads TGTGCCACCAGTGATTCTGGGGACAGATCCACAGATACGCAGTATTTT.

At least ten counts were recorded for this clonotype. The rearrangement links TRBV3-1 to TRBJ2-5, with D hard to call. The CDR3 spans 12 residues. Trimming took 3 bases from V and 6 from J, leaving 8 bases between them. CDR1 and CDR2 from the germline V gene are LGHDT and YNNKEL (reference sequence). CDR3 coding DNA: TGTGCCAGCAGCCAGGGTATGAAGACCCAGTACTTC. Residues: CASSQGMKTQYF.

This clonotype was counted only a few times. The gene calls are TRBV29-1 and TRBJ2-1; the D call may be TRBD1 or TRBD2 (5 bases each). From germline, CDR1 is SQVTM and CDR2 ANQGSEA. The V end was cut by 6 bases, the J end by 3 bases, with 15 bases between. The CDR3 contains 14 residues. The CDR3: CSVGVGGGYNEQFF. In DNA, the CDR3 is TGCAGCGTCGGCGTCGGTGGGGGCTACAATGAGCAGTTCTTC.

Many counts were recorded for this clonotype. The DNA of the CDR3 is TGCGCCAGCAGCTTGGGGATCAGGGAGACCCAGTACTTC. Its protein product is CASSLGIRETQYF. V gene TRBV5-1 combines with J gene TRBJ2-5; no clear D. The CDR3 sequence is 13 residues long. The V and J ends lost 0 bases and 5 bases respectively, with 8 bases between them. Germline CDR1 SGHRS, CDR2 YFSETQ.

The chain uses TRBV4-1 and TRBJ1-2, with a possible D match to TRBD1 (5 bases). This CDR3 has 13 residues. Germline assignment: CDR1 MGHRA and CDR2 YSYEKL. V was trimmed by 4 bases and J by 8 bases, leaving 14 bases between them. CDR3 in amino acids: CASSPQGGGGYTF. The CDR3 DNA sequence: TGCGCCAGCAGCCCCCAGGGAGGTGGGGGCTACACCTTC.

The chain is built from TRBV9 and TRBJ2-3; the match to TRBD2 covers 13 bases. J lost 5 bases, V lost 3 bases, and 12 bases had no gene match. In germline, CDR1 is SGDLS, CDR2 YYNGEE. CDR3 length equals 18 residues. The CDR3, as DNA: TGTGCCAGCAGCGCAAGGCTTACTAGCGGGGGGGCCGGAGATACGCAGTATTTT. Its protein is CASSARLTSGGAGDTQYF.

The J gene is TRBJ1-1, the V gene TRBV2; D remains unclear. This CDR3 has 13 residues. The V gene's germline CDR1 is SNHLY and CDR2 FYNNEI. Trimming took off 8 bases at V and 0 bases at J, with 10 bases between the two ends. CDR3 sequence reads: CASGEQMNTEAFF. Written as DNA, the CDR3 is TGTGCCAGCGGGGAGCAAATGAACACTGAAGCTTTCTTT.

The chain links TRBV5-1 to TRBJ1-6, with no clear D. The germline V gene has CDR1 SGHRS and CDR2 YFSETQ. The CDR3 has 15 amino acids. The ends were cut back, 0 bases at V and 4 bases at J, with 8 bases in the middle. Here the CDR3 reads CASSLGQTYNSPLHF. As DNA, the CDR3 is TGCGCCAGCAGCTTGGGGCAGACTTATAATTCACCCCTCCACTTT.

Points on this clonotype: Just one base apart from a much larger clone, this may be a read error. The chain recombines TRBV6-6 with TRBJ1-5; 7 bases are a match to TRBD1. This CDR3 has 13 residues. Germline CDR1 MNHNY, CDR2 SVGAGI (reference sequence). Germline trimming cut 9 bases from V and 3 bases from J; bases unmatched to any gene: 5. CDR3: CARSGQDNQPQHF. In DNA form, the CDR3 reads TGTGCCAGGAGCGGACAGGACAATCAGCCCCAGCATTTT.